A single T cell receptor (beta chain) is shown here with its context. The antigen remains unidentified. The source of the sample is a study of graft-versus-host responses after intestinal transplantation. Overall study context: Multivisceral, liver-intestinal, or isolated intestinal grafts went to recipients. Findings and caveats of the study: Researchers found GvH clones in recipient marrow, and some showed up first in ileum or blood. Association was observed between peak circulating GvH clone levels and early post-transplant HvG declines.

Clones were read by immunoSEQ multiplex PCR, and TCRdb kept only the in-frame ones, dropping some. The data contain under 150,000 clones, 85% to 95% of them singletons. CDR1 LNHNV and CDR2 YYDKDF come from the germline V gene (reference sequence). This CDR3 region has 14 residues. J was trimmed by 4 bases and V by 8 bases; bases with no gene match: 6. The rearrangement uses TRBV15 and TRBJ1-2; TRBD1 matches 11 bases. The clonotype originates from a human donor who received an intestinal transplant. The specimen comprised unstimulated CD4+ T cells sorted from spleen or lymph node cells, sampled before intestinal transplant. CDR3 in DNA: TGTGCCACCTCGGACGGACAGGGGGCCTATGGCTACACCTTC. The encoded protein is CATSDGQGAYGYTF.